A single sample gave rise to the 10 T cell receptor beta chains below, sequenced in a study of PD-L1 blockade in urothelial cancer. TCRdb's copy holds only in-frame clones and misses some; the assay was immunoSEQ multiplex PCR. Here the sample spans about 52,000 clones, 84% being singletons. This sample's time point: pretreatment peripheral blood. The starting material was PBMCs, obtained around atezolizumab (anti-PD-L1) treatment. The receptors stem from a man aged 45-65 years with urothelial cancer.

This chain links TRBV5-4 with TRBJ2-1, with 8 nucleotides matching TRBD2. Germline CDR1 reads SGHNT; CDR2 reads YYREEE (reference sequence). The CDR3 spans 16 residues. V shed 5 bases, J shed 0 bases, and the junction held 7 bases outside the gene matches. The chain's CDR3 is CASSLAGSSSYNEQFF. In DNA form, the CDR3 reads TGTGCCAGCAGTCTAGCGGGCTCTAGCTCCTACAATGAGCAGTTCTTC.

The J gene is TRBJ2-3, the V gene TRBV27; weak D call: TRBD2 (5 bases). The germline CDR1 and CDR2 sequences are MNHEY and SMNVEV (reference sequence). Trimming took 3 bases from V and 1 from J, leaving 11 bases between them. CDR3 length: 15 amino acids. DNA for the CDR3: TGTGCCAGCAGTTTTGGCGGGCGGGGCACAGATACGCAGTATTTT. Its translation: CASSFGGRGTDTQYF.

The rearrangement joins TRBV14 to TRBJ2-7, with 10 bases lining up with TRBD2. Looked up from germline, CDR1 is SGHDN and CDR2 is FVKESK. This CDR3 region has 16 residues. Trimming removed 1 base from V and 4 bases from J; junction bases left unmatched: 7. The CDR3 spells CASSQGASGSIYEQYF. The CDR3 nucleotides read TGTGCCAGCAGCCAAGGGGCTAGCGGGAGTATATACGAGCAGTACTTC. The whole variable domain, filled in from reference TRBV14 and TRBJ2-7, reads EAGVTQFPSHSVIEKGQTVTLRCDPISGHDNLYWYRRVMGKEIKFLLHFVKESKQDESGMPNNRFLAERTGGTYSTLKVQPAELEDSGVYFCASSQGASGSIYEQYFGPGTRLTVT.

The chain couples TRBV18 to TRBJ2-3, with 14 bases lining up with TRBD2. Germline V gene sequence: CDR1 KGHSH, CDR2 LQKENI. V shed 3 bases and J 2 bases; nucleotides not matched to a gene: 4. CDR3 size: 17 residues. The CDR3 nucleotides are TGTGCCAGCTCACCCCGGACTAGCGGGAGGACCACAGATACGCAGTATTTT. This sequence encodes CASSPRTSGRTTDTQYF.

The chain couples TRBV30 to TRBJ1-4; D may be TRBD1 (6 bases). V lost 4 bases to trimming and J lost 14 bases, with 23 bases between them. This CDR3 comprises 14 residues. The germline V gene has CDR1 GTSNPN and CDR2 SVGIG (reference sequence). The CDR3 loop is CAWTASGGSLDLFF. DNA of the CDR3: TGTGCCTGGACCGCTTCGGGGGGCAGTTTAGATCTGTTTTTT.

The chain has TRBV7-2 and TRBJ2-7, with D possibly being TRBD2 (7 bases). Germline lookup yields CDR1 SGHTA and CDR2 FQGNSA. This CDR3 comprises 16 residues. The germline V and J ends were trimmed by 6 bases and 1 base, with 19 bases remaining between them. The CDR3 loop reads CASRLPGGRSSYEQYF. The CDR3 DNA reads TGTGCCAGCAGGCTTCCCGGGGGGCGGTCTTCCTACGAGCAGTACTTC.

There are a few counts of this clone. The rearrangement links TRBV10-1 to TRBJ2-3; TRBD2 aligns across 13 bases. The CDR3 runs 19 residues. Germline loops: CDR1 WNHNN, CDR2 SYGVQD (reference sequence). J was trimmed by 1 base and V by 5 bases; bases with no gene match: 12. CDR3 coding DNA: TGCGCCAGCAGTCAAGGGACTAGCGGGAACAGGGGGCGCACAGATACGCAGTATTTT. This gives the protein CASSQGTSGNRGRTDTQYF.

This chain uses TRBV14 with TRBJ2-1, with 9 bases that match TRBD2. V was pared by 3 bases and J by 2 bases, with 8 bases of the junction left unmatched. The germline V gene encodes CDR1 SGHDN and CDR2 FVKESK. The CDR3 has 17 amino acids. CDR3 nucleotide sequence: TGTGCCAGCAGCCATTCCGTTCGCGGGGGGGCCTACAATGAGCAGTTCTTC. Amino acids: CASSHSVRGGAYNEQFF.

The chain has TRBV6-5 and TRBJ1-6; the match to TRBD1 covers 7 bases. The CDR3 has 13 amino acids. Germline V gives CDR1 MNHEY, CDR2 SVGAGI. J gave up 6 bases and V 6 bases, and 2 bases lay outside the gene matches. The CDR3 sequence is CASRQGGNSPLHF. The CDR3 DNA follows: TGTGCCAGCAGGCAGGGGGGTAATTCACCCCTCCACTTT.

The rearrangement uses TRBV13 and TRBJ2-2; 12 nucleotides match TRBD2. J was trimmed by 7 bases and V by 3 bases; bases with no gene match: 9. The CDR3 covers 17 residues. Germline V lookup: CDR1 PRHDT, CDR2 FYEKMQ (reference sequence). CDR3 amino acids: CASSFGSLAGGVGELFF. The DNA for the CDR3 is TGTGCCAGCAGCTTTGGGTCCCTAGCGGGGGGGGTCGGGGAGCTGTTTTTT.